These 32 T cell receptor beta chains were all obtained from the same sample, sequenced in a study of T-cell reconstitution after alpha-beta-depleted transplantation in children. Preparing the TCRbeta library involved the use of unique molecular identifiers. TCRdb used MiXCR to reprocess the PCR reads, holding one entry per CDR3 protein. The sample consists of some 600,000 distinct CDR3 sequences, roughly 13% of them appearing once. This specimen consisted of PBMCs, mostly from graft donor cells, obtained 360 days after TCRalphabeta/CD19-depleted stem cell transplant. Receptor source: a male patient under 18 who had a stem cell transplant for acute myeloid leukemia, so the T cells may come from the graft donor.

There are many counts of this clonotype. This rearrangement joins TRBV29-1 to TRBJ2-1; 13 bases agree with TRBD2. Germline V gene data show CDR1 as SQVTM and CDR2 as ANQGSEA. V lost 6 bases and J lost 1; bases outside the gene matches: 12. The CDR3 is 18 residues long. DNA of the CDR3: TGCAGCGTCCCCGGGACTAGCGGGAATCTAAGGTCCTACAATGAGCAGTTCTTC. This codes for CSVPGTSGNLRSYNEQFF.

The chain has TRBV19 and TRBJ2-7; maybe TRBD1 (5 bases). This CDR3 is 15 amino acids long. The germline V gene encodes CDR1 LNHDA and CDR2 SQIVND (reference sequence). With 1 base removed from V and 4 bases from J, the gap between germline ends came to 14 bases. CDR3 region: CASSIVRQGRYEQYF. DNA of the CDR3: TGTGCCAGTAGTATAGTTCGGCAGGGAAGGTACGAGCAGTACTTC.

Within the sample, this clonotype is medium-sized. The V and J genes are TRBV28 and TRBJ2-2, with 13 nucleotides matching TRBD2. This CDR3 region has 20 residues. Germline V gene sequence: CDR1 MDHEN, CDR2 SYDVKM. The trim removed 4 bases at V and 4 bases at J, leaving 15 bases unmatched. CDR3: CASSSSRLAGGSAGTGELFF. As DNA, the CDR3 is TGTGCCAGCAGTTCCTCAAGACTAGCGGGAGGATCGGCGGGCACCGGGGAGCTGTTTTTT.

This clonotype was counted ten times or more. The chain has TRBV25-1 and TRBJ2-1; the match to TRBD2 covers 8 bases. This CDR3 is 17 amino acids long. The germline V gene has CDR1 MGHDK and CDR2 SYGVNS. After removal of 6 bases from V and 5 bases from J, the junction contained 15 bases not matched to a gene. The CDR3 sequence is CASSRGGLEVSHNEQFF. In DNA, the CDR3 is TGTGCCAGCAGCAGAGGGGGACTAGAAGTAAGCCACAATGAGCAGTTCTTC. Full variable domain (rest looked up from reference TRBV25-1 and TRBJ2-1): EADIYQTPRYLVIGTGKKITLECSQTMGHDKMYWYQQDPGMELHLIHYSYGVNSTEKGDLSSESTVSRIRTEHFPLTLESARPSHTSQYLCASSRGGLEVSHNEQFFGPGTRLTVL.

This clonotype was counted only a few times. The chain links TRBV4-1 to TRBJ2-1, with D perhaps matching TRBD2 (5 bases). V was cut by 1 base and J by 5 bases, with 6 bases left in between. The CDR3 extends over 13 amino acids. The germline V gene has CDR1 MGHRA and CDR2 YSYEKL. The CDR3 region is CASSQAGDNEQFF. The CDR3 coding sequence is TGCGCCAGCAGCCAAGCCGGGGACAATGAGCAGTTCTTC.

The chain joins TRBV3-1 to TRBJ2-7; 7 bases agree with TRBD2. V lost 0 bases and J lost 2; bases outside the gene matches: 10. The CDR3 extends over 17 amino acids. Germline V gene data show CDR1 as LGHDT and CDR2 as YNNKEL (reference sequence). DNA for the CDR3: TGTGCCAGCAGCCAAGAAAGGGTCGCAGGGAGGGCCTACGAGCAGTACTTC. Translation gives CASSQERVAGRAYEQYF.

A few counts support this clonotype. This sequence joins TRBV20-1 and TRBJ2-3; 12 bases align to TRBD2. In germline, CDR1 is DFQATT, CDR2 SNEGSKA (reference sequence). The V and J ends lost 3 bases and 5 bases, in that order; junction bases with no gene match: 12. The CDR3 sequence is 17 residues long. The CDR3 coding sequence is TGCAGTGCTAGGGGGCTCGCTAGCGGGAGGGCCCAAGATACGCAGTATTTT. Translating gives CSARGLASGRAQDTQYF.

DNA of the CDR3: TGCAGCGTTGCTAGCGGCTTCTACAATGAGCAGTTCTTC. Translated: CSVASGFYNEQFF. The chain is built from TRBV29-1 and TRBJ2-1; 7 bases are shared with TRBD2. CDR3 length: 13 residues. Per germline, CDR1 SQVTM and CDR2 ANQGSEA. Trimming took 4 bases from V and 3 from J; bases not matched to a gene: 3.

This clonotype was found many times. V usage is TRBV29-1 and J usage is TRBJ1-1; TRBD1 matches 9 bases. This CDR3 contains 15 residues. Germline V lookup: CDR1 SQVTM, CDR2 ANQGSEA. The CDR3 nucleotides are TGCAGGGCGGGACAGGGAGTAATAACGAACACTGAAGCTTTCTTT. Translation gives CRAGQGVITNTEAFF. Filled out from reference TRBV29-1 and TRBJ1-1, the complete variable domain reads SAVISQKPSRDICQRGTSLTIQCQVDSQVTMMFWYRQQPGQSLTLIATANQGSEATYESGFVIDKFPISRPNLTFSTLTVSNMSPEDSSIYLCRAGQGVITNTEAFFGQGTRLTVV.

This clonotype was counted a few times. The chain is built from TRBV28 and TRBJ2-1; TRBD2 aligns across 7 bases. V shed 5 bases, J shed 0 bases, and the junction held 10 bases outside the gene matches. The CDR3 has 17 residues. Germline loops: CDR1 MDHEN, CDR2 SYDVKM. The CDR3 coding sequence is TGTGCCAGCAGTAAAACCGGGACTAAGAGCTCCTACAATGAGCAGTTCTTC. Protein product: CASSKTGTKSSYNEQFF.

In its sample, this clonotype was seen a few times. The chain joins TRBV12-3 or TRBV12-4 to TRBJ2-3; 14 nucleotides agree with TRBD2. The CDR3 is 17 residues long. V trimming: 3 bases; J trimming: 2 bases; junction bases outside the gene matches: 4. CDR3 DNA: TGTGCCAGCAGTTTCCCGACTAGCGGGAGGGTCACAGATACGCAGTATTTT. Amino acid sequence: CASSFPTSGRVTDTQYF.

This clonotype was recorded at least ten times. The CDR3 DNA reads as TGTGCCAGCAGGACGGGACTAGCGTCCCCCACAGATACGCAGTATTTT. As protein: CASRTGLASPTDTQYF. The chain couples TRBV7-9 to TRBJ2-3, with 10 bases matching TRBD2. CDR1 is SEHNR and CDR2 is FQNEAQ in the germline V gene (reference sequence). The CDR3 length is 16 residues. With V trimmed by 6 bases and J by 2 bases, 8 bases remained unmatched.

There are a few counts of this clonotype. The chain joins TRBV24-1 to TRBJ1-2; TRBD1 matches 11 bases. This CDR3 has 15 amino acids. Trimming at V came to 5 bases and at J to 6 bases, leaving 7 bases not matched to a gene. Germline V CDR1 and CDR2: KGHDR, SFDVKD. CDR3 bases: TGTGCCACCAGTGGGATCGGACAGGGGGCGAATGGCTACACCTTC. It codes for CATSGIGQGANGYTF.

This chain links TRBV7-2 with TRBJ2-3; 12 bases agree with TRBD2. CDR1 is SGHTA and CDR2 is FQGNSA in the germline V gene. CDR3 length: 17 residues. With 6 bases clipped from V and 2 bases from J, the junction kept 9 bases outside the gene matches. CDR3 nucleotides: TGTGCCAGCAGACGTCCGACTAGCGGGAGCGTCACAGATACGCAGTATTTT. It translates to CASRRPTSGSVTDTQYF.

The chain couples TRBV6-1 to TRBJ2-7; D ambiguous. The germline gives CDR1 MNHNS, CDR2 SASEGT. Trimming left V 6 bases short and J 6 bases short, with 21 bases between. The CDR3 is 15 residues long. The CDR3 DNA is TGTGCCAGCAGCCCTACGTCGGGTTTGTTCGCCGAGCAGTACTTC. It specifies CASSPTSGLFAEQYF.

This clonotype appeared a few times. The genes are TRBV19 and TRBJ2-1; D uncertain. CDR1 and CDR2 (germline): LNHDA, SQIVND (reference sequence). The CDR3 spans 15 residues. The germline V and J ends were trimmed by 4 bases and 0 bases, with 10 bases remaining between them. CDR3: CASSTTLSSYNEQFF. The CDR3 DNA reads TGTGCCAGTAGTACGACGTTAAGCTCCTACAATGAGCAGTTCTTC. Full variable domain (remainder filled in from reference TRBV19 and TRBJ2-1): DGGITQSPKYLFRKEGQNVTLSCEQNLNHDAMYWYRQDPGQGLRLIYYSQIVNDFQKGDIAEGYSVSREKKESFPLTVTSAQKNPTAFYLCASSTTLSSYNEQFFGPGTRLTVL.

CDR3 sequence reads: CASSQESLRAYEQYF. The CDR3 DNA reads TGCGCCAGCAGCCAAGAAAGTCTCAGAGCCTACGAGCAGTACTTC. The chain joins TRBV4-3 to TRBJ2-7; D gene unclear. Germline values: CDR1 LGHNA, CDR2 YSLEER. The germline V and J ends were trimmed by 0 bases and 2 bases, with 11 bases remaining between them. The CDR3 runs 15 residues.

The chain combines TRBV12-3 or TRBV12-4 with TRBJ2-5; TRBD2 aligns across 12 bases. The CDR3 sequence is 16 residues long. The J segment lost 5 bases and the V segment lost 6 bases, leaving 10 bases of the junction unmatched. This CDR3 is CASSILAGGPRETQYF. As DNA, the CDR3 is TGTGCCAGCAGCATCCTAGCGGGAGGGCCGCGGGAGACCCAGTACTTC.

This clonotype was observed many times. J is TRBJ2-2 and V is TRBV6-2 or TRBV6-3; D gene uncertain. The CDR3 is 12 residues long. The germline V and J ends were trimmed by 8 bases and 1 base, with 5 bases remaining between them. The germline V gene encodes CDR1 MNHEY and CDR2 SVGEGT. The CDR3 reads CASRRNTGELFF. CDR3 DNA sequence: TGTGCCAGCCGCAGGAACACCGGGGAGCTGTTTTTT.

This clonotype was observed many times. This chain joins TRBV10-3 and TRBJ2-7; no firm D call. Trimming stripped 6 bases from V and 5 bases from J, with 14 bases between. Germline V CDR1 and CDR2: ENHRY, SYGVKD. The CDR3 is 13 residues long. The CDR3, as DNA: TGTGCCATCAGATTCGGCAGGTTTAACGAGCAGTACTTC. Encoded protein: CAIRFGRFNEQYF.

The CDR3 reads CASSHPGPSAPQETQYF. The CDR3, as DNA: TGTGCCAGCAGCCATCCCGGGCCCTCGGCTCCTCAAGAGACCCAGTACTTC. This chain connects TRBV4-2 to TRBJ2-5; D is ambiguous. Germline CDR1 reads LGHNA; CDR2 reads YNFKEQ. V lost 3 bases to trimming and J lost 2 bases, with 19 bases between them. This CDR3 comprises 17 residues.

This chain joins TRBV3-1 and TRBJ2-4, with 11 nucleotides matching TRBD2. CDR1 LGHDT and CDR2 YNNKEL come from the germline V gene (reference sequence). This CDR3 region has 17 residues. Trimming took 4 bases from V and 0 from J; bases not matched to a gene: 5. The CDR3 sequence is CASSPTSGILAKNIQYF. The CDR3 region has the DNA TGTGCCAGCAGCCCGACTAGCGGGATCCTAGCCAAAAACATTCAGTACTTC.

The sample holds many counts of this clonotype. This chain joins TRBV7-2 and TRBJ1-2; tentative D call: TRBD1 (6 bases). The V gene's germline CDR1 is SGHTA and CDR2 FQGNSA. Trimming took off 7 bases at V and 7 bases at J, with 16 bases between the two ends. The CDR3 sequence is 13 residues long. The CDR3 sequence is CASTPGAPSGYTF. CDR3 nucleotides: TGTGCCAGCACCCCGGGGGCCCCTAGTGGCTACACCTTC.

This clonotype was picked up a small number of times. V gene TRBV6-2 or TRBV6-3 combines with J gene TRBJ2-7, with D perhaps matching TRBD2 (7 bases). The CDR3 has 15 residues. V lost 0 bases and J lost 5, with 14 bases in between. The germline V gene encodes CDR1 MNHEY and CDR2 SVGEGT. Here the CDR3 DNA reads TGTGCCAGCAGTTACTCAGGGGGGAGGGCGGACGAGCAGTACTTC. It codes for CASSYSGGRADEQYF.

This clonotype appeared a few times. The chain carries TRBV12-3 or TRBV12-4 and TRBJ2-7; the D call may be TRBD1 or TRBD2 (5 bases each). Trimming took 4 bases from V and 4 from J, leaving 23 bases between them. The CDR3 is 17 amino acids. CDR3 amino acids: CASSSRTSPGPNYEQYF. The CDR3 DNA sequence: TGTGCCAGCAGTTCACGGACAAGTCCGGGACCAAATTACGAGCAGTACTTC.

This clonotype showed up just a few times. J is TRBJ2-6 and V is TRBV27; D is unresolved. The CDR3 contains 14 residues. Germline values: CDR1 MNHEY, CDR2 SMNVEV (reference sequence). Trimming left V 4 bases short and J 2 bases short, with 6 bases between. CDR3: CASSSRTGANVLTF. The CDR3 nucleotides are TGTGCCAGCAGTTCTCGGACTGGGGCCAACGTCCTGACTTTC.

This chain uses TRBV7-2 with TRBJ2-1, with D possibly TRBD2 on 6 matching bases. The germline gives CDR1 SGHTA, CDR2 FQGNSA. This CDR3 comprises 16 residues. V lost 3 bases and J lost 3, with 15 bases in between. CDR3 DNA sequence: TGTGCCAGCAGCTTCCCATTGGCGGGAATCTACAATGAGCAGTTCTTC. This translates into CASSFPLAGIYNEQFF.

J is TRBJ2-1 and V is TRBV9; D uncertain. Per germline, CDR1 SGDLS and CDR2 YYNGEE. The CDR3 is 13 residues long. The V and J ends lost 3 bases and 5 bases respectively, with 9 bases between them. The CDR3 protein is CASSAQPHNEQFF. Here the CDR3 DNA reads TGTGCCAGCAGCGCCCAGCCTCACAATGAGCAGTTCTTC.

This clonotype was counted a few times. Written as DNA, the CDR3 is TGTGCCAGCAGCCAAGCCAGGGACCTGCCCTACAATGAGCAGTTCTTC. It encodes CASSQARDLPYNEQFF. The chain recombines TRBV4-2 with TRBJ2-1; D may be TRBD1 or TRBD2 (5 bases each). Between the trimmed V and J ends, which lost 1 base and 2 bases, there was a span of 12 bases. Germline-derived CDR1 and CDR2 are LGHNA and YNFKEQ. The CDR3 length is 16 residues.

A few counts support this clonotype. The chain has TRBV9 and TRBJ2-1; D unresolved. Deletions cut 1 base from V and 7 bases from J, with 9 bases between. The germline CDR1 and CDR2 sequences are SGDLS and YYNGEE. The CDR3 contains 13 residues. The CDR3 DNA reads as TGTGCCAGCAGCGTATACGGCGTGAATGAGCAGTTCTTC. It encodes CASSVYGVNEQFF.

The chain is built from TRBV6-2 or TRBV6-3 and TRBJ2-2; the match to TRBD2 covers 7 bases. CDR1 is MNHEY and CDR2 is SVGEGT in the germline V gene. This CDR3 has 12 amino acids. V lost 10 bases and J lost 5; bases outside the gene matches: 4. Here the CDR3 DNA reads TGTGCCACGCATAGCGGGACCGGGGAGCTGTTTTTT. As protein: CATHSGTGELFF.

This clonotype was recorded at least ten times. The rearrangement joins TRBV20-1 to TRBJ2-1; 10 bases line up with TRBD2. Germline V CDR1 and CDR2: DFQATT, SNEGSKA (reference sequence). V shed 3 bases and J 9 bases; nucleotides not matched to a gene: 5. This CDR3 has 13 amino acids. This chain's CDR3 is CSARASGRGEQFF. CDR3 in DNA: TGCAGTGCTAGGGCTAGCGGGAGAGGTGAGCAGTTCTTC.